This is a list of T cell receptor beta chains from one sample in a study of cytomegalovirus exposure and HLA in healthy donors. Using immunoSEQ multiplex PCR, the repertoire was profiled, and TCRdb retains in-frame clones only, with some absent. The sample holds 160,000 or so clones; roughly 79% are singletons and the top ten take 1.3%. The sequenced material came from PBMCs. Receptor source: a man between 25 and 39 years old in good health and CMV-seronegative. Each CDR3 is given with its conserved first and last residue. The order of the fields is D gene, J gene, V gene, clone size, CDR3 DNA, CDR3 protein. The D gene is left open where the match is weak. Clone sizes are given selectively: once, few, many, or a class where the clone is expanded.

d_call: TRBD2; j_call: TRBJ2-3; v_call: TRBV4-3; clone_size: -; cdr3_nt: TGCGCCAGCAGCCAAGGGTTAGCGGGTCGTTTAGATACGCAGTATTTT; cdr3_aa: CASSQGLAGRLDTQYF
d_call: TRBD2; j_call: TRBJ2-1; v_call: TRBV4-3; clone_size: -; cdr3_nt: TGCGCCAGCAGCCAAGATCTAGCGGGAGGCTCCTACAATGAGCAGTTCTTC; cdr3_aa: CASSQDLAGGSYNEQFF
d_call: TRBD1; j_call: TRBJ2-5; v_call: TRBV27; clone_size: -; cdr3_nt: TGTGCCAGCAGTTTACAGGGGGAAGAGACCCAGTACTTC; cdr3_aa: CASSLQGEETQYF
d_call: TRBD2; j_call: TRBJ2-5; v_call: TRBV7-2; clone_size: -; cdr3_nt: TGTGCCAGCAGCTACCGCGGGACTAGCGGCCAAGAGACCCAGTACTTC; cdr3_aa: CASSYRGTSGQETQYF
d_call: -; j_call: TRBJ2-3; v_call: TRBV4-2; clone_size: -; cdr3_nt: TGTGCCAGCAGCCAAGAACCGGTTGCGGGCGGAGATACGCAGTATTTT; cdr3_aa: CASSQEPVAGGDTQYF
d_call: -; j_call: TRBJ2-7; v_call: TRBV28; clone_size: few; cdr3_nt: TGTGCCAGCAGTTCGACAGTTACCACGTCCTACGAGCAGTACTTC; cdr3_aa: CASSSTVTTSYEQYF
d_call: -; j_call: TRBJ2-3; v_call: TRBV11-1; clone_size: -; cdr3_nt: TGTGCCAGCAGCTTAGCGGGAGCATATACAGATACGCAGTATTTT; cdr3_aa: CASSLAGAYTDTQYF
d_call: -; j_call: TRBJ2-1; v_call: TRBV2; clone_size: -; cdr3_nt: TGTGCCAGCAGTCAGGGCCTCATAACCATCCCCTACAATGAGCAGTTCTTC; cdr3_aa: CASSQGLITIPYNEQFF
d_call: -; j_call: TRBJ2-7; v_call: TRBV6-5; clone_size: -; cdr3_nt: TGTGCCAGCAGTGCTACAGGTACCTACGAGCAGTACTTC; cdr3_aa: CASSATGTYEQYF
d_call: TRBD1; j_call: TRBJ1-2; v_call: TRBV30; clone_size: -; cdr3_nt: TGTGCCTGGGGGACAGGCCCCTATGGCTACACCTTC; cdr3_aa: CAWGTGPYGYTF
d_call: -; j_call: TRBJ1-2; v_call: TRBV29-1; clone_size: few; cdr3_nt: TGCAGCGTTGAACTGGACAGCCGGCGGGGCTACACCTTC; cdr3_aa: CSVELDSRRGYTF
d_call: -; j_call: TRBJ2-6; v_call: TRBV5-1; clone_size: -; cdr3_nt: TGCGCCAGAAACCGGGACAAAACCCCTCCTGGGGCCAACGTCCTGACTTTC; cdr3_aa: CARNRDKTPPGANVLTF
d_call: TRBD1; j_call: TRBJ2-5; v_call: TRBV7-3; clone_size: -; cdr3_nt: TGTGCCAGCAGCCTTCACACGGGACAGAGGGAGACCCAGTACTTC; cdr3_aa: CASSLHTGQRETQYF
d_call: TRBD2; j_call: TRBJ2-1; v_call: TRBV19; clone_size: -; cdr3_nt: TGTGCCAGTAGTATAGAACTAGCGGGGGGTGGGTCCTACAATGAGCAGTTCTTC; cdr3_aa: CASSIELAGGGSYNEQFF
d_call: TRBD2; j_call: TRBJ2-2; v_call: TRBV11-1; clone_size: -; cdr3_nt: TGTGCCAGCAGTTTACGACTAGCGGGATTGAACACCGGGGAGCTGTTTTTT; cdr3_aa: CASSLRLAGLNTGELFF
d_call: TRBD2; j_call: TRBJ2-3; v_call: TRBV28; clone_size: -; cdr3_nt: TGTGCCAGCAGCACGAGGACTAGCGGGAGTCCAGATACGCAGTATTTT; cdr3_aa: CASSTRTSGSPDTQYF
d_call: TRBD2; j_call: TRBJ2-1; v_call: TRBV6-4; clone_size: -; cdr3_nt: TGTGCCCACATTCGACCTAGCGGGAGGCCGCGACACAATGAGCAGTTCTTC; cdr3_aa: CAHIRPSGRPRHNEQFF
d_call: -; j_call: TRBJ2-1; v_call: TRBV28; clone_size: -; cdr3_nt: TGTGCCACCGTGGACACTTACAATGAGCAGTTCTTC; cdr3_aa: CATVDTYNEQFF
d_call: TRBD2; j_call: TRBJ2-3; v_call: TRBV5-4; clone_size: -; cdr3_nt: TGTGCCAGCAGCCCTAGGCTAGCGGGAGGGCTGATAACCTCCACAGATACGCAGTATTTT; cdr3_aa: CASSPRLAGGLITSTDTQYF
d_call: TRBD1; j_call: TRBJ1-2; v_call: TRBV5-1; clone_size: once; cdr3_nt: TGCGCCAGCAGCATGAGGGACAGCGGTTATGGCTACACCTTC; cdr3_aa: CASSMRDSGYGYTF
d_call: TRBD1; j_call: TRBJ2-2; v_call: TRBV7-8; clone_size: -; cdr3_nt: TGTGCCAGCAGCTTAGGAACAGGGGGCTCACACGGGGAGCTGTTTTTT; cdr3_aa: CASSLGTGGSHGELFF
d_call: -; j_call: TRBJ2-3; v_call: TRBV5-4; clone_size: -; cdr3_nt: TGTGCCAGCAAGCCTAGCACCCAGGGCACAGATACGCAGTATTTT; cdr3_aa: CASKPSTQGTDTQYF
d_call: -; j_call: TRBJ1-2; v_call: TRBV7-3; clone_size: -; cdr3_nt: TGTGCCAGCAGCCTAAATGCAGCTAACTATGGCTACACCTTC; cdr3_aa: CASSLNAANYGYTF
d_call: -; j_call: TRBJ2-3; v_call: TRBV5-1; clone_size: -; cdr3_nt: TGCGCCAGCAGCGCACAGTCTAGCACAGATACGCAGTATTTT; cdr3_aa: CASSAQSSTDTQYF
d_call: -; j_call: TRBJ2-7; v_call: TRBV15; clone_size: -; cdr3_nt: TGTGCCACCAGCCGGGCGGGACTGACCTACGAGCAGTACTTC; cdr3_aa: CATSRAGLTYEQYF
d_call: -; j_call: TRBJ1-1; v_call: TRBV19; clone_size: once; cdr3_nt: TGTGCCAGTAGTACGCCAGTCCAGGGGATGAACACTGAAGCTTTCTTT; cdr3_aa: CASSTPVQGMNTEAFF
d_call: -; j_call: TRBJ2-7; v_call: TRBV7-8; clone_size: -; cdr3_nt: TGTGCCAGCAGCTTAGGTTTAGAAGCCGAGCAGTACTTC; cdr3_aa: CASSLGLEAEQYF
d_call: TRBD2; j_call: TRBJ2-3; v_call: TRBV9; clone_size: -; cdr3_nt: TGTGCCAGCAGCGTAGGCGGCGGGAGGGCCTCAGATACGCAGTATTTT; cdr3_aa: CASSVGGGRASDTQYF
d_call: TRBD1; j_call: TRBJ1-2; v_call: TRBV30; clone_size: -; cdr3_nt: TGTGCCTGGAGTTCCCAGACAGGGGGCTACTATGGCTACACCTTC; cdr3_aa: CAWSSQTGGYYGYTF
d_call: TRBD2; j_call: TRBJ2-1; v_call: TRBV28; clone_size: once; cdr3_nt: TGTGCCAGCAGTTCCACAACTAGCGGGAACTACAATGAGCAGTTCTTC; cdr3_aa: CASSSTTSGNYNEQFF
d_call: TRBD2; j_call: TRBJ2-1; v_call: TRBV7-2; clone_size: -; cdr3_nt: TGTGCCAGCAGCCCTTCGGGACTAGCGGGCAATGAGCAGTTCTTC; cdr3_aa: CASSPSGLAGNEQFF
d_call: -; j_call: TRBJ2-7; v_call: TRBV27; clone_size: -; cdr3_nt: TGTGCCAGCAGTAAGGCAGGGGGGCCCAACGAGCAGTACTTC; cdr3_aa: CASSKAGGPNEQYF
d_call: -; j_call: TRBJ1-2; v_call: TRBV4-2; clone_size: -; cdr3_nt: TGTGCCAGCAGCCAAGATAAAGGACTTAACTATGGCTACACCTTC; cdr3_aa: CASSQDKGLNYGYTF
d_call: -; j_call: TRBJ1-1; v_call: TRBV28; clone_size: -; cdr3_nt: TGTGCCAGCAGTTTAGCGGGGGGTAACACTGAAGCTTTCTTT; cdr3_aa: CASSLAGGNTEAFF
d_call: -; j_call: TRBJ2-7; v_call: TRBV6-5; clone_size: -; cdr3_nt: TGTGCCAGCAGTTCTAGACAGCATTTCCACTACGAGCAGTACTTC; cdr3_aa: CASSSRQHFHYEQYF
d_call: -; j_call: TRBJ2-3; v_call: TRBV6-5; clone_size: -; cdr3_nt: TGTGCCAGCAGCCGCGGGACAGTGGTCAGAGATACGCAGTATTTT; cdr3_aa: CASSRGTVVRDTQYF
d_call: -; j_call: TRBJ1-3; v_call: TRBV4-1; clone_size: -; cdr3_nt: TGCGCCAGCAGCCAAACTGACAAAATCGGAAACACCATATATTTT; cdr3_aa: CASSQTDKIGNTIYF
d_call: TRBD2; j_call: TRBJ2-4; v_call: TRBV29-1; clone_size: -; cdr3_nt: TGCAGCGTGGGGACTAGCGGGAGCAATAGCATTCAGTACTTC; cdr3_aa: CSVGTSGSNSIQYF
d_call: -; j_call: TRBJ2-3; v_call: TRBV5-1; clone_size: -; cdr3_nt: TGCGCCAGCAGCTTGCGCCTTCAGGCAGGGGAGAACACAGATACGCAGTATTTT; cdr3_aa: CASSLRLQAGENTDTQYF
d_call: TRBD1; j_call: TRBJ1-2; v_call: TRBV9; clone_size: -; cdr3_nt: TGTGCCAGCAGCGTAGCTCAGGGGGCAGAGGGCTACACCTTC; cdr3_aa: CASSVAQGAEGYTF
d_call: TRBD2; j_call: TRBJ2-1; v_call: TRBV7-2; clone_size: -; cdr3_nt: TGTGCCAGCAGCTACGCTAGCGGCGAGCAGTTCTTC; cdr3_aa: CASSYASGEQFF
d_call: -; j_call: TRBJ1-2; v_call: TRBV5-1; clone_size: -; cdr3_nt: TGCGCCAGCAGCTTGTCGACAACGAACTATGGCTACACCTTC; cdr3_aa: CASSLSTTNYGYTF
d_call: -; j_call: TRBJ1-1; v_call: TRBV9; clone_size: -; cdr3_nt: TGTGCCAGCAGCGAGGGTCCCCGGGACACGGACACTGAAGCTTTCTTT; cdr3_aa: CASSEGPRDTDTEAFF
d_call: -; j_call: TRBJ2-7; v_call: TRBV5-1; clone_size: -; cdr3_nt: TGCGCCAGCAGCTTGAGGGCGCAGGGGTCCTACGAGCAGTACTTC; cdr3_aa: CASSLRAQGSYEQYF
d_call: -; j_call: TRBJ2-7; v_call: TRBV5-4; clone_size: -; cdr3_nt: TGTGCCAGCAGCTTGGGTCCCTACGAAAGAGGCGAGCAGTACTTC; cdr3_aa: CASSLGPYERGEQYF
d_call: -; j_call: TRBJ2-3; v_call: TRBV7-2; clone_size: -; cdr3_nt: TGTGCCAGCAGCTCTTATCTTAGCACAGATACGCAGTATTTT; cdr3_aa: CASSSYLSTDTQYF
d_call: -; j_call: TRBJ1-5; v_call: TRBV5-6; clone_size: -; cdr3_nt: TGTGCCAGCAGCTTTTATTTACAGGGAGATCAGCCCCAGCATTTT; cdr3_aa: CASSFYLQGDQPQHF
d_call: TRBD1; j_call: TRBJ1-1; v_call: TRBV18; clone_size: -; cdr3_nt: TGTGCCAGCTCACCCCGCCCAGGGGGCTCTTCTCACACTGAAGCTTTCTTT; cdr3_aa: CASSPRPGGSSHTEAFF
d_call: TRBD1; j_call: TRBJ1-1; v_call: TRBV5-1; clone_size: -; cdr3_nt: TGCGCCAGCAGCTCAGGGACAGGGGTCCCCGCTGAAGCTTTCTTT; cdr3_aa: CASSSGTGVPAEAFF
d_call: -; j_call: TRBJ1-5; v_call: TRBV7-2; clone_size: -; cdr3_nt: TGTGCCAGCAGCCCTAGTAGAGGTAGGCAGCCCCAGCATTTT; cdr3_aa: CASSPSRGRQPQHF
d_call: -; j_call: TRBJ2-1; v_call: TRBV6-5; clone_size: few; cdr3_nt: TGTGCCAGCAGTTACTCGGGGCAGGAGCTCTACAATGAGCAGTTCTTC; cdr3_aa: CASSYSGQELYNEQFF
d_call: TRBD1; j_call: TRBJ1-4; v_call: TRBV19; clone_size: -; cdr3_nt: TGTGCCAGTAGTAGACGACAGGGGCTTAATGAAAAACTGTTTTTT; cdr3_aa: CASSRRQGLNEKLFF
d_call: -; j_call: TRBJ2-7; v_call: TRBV6-1; clone_size: -; cdr3_nt: TGTGCCAGCGGCCACACCGAGCAGTACTTC; cdr3_aa: CASGHTEQYF
d_call: -; j_call: TRBJ1-5; v_call: TRBV10-3; clone_size: -; cdr3_nt: TGTGCCATCAGTGAGTCTAGTAGCAATCAGCCCCAGCATTTT; cdr3_aa: CAISESSSNQPQHF
d_call: TRBD1; j_call: TRBJ2-7; v_call: TRBV28; clone_size: -; cdr3_nt: TGTGCCAGCACCTTCCAGTACTCTGGGACAGGGTCTGACGAGCAGTACTTC; cdr3_aa: CASTFQYSGTGSDEQYF